Listed below are T cell receptor beta chains from one sample, sequenced in a study of vaccination effects on CD4 cells after COVID-19. Which antigens these TCRs recognize remains unknown. TCRdb keeps only in-frame clones here, not all; method: immunoSEQ multiplex PCR. Here the sample spans some 40,000 clones, around 80% being singletons. The starting material was CD4+ T cells from PBMCs cultured with HCoV-NL63 spike peptides, obtained after COVID-19 vaccination. The receptors originated from a human donor who received a COVID-19 vaccine. Some clones in this sample may be carry-over from other donors' samples. CDR3s include the opening cysteine and the closing phenylalanine or tryptophan. D genes are given only for firm matches. Where a row states a size, it is once, few, many or the class of an expanded clone; other rows omit it.

d_gene	v_gene	j_gene	abundance	CDR3nt	CDR3aa
TRBD2	TRBV6-6	TRBJ2-3	NA	TGTGCCAGCAGGCCCACCAAGCGGGGGGTAACAGATACGCAGTATTTT	CASRPTKRGVTDTQYF
NA	TRBV29-1	TRBJ2-2	NA	TGCAGCGTTCTGAAGGGCGACACCGGGGAGCTGTTTTTT	CSVLKGDTGELFF
NA	TRBV7-9	TRBJ2-1	once	TGTGCCAGCAGTCCTGGGACTGGAGCGTTCTTC	CASSPGTGAFF
NA	TRBV4-3	TRBJ2-1	NA	TGCGCCAGCAGCCAGGCTCCCCCGGTTTTCTCCTACAATGAGCAGTTCTTC	CASSQAPPVFSYNEQFF
NA	TRBV30	TRBJ1-6	NA	TGTGCCTGGGAGCGAAGTAGTAATTCACCCCTCCACTTT	CAWERSSNSPLHF
NA	TRBV5-1	TRBJ2-5	NA	TGCGCCAGCAGCTCCGGGACACGGACTTTTCAAGAGACCCAGTACTTC	CASSSGTRTFQETQYF
TRBD1	TRBV7-8	TRBJ2-1	NA	TGTGTCAGCAGCTTCGGAGACAGGGGGAGCAAGTTCTTC	CVSSFGDRGSKFF
NA	TRBV6-6	TRBJ1-2	few	TGTGCCAGCAGTTACATGGAACGAGGGGGCTACACCTTC	CASSYMERGGYTF
TRBD1	TRBV28	TRBJ1-1	once	TGTGCCAGCAACCCCTGGACAGGGGACCTGAACACTGAAGCTTTCTTT	CASNPWTGDLNTEAFF
NA	TRBV12-5	TRBJ1-5	NA	TGTGCTAGTGGTTTGGCCCTCTCGACCCCCCAGCATTTT	CASGLALSTPQHF
NA	TRBV11-1	TRBJ2-3	NA	TGTGCCAGCAGCTTACAGTCAGATACGCAGTATTTT	CASSLQSDTQYF